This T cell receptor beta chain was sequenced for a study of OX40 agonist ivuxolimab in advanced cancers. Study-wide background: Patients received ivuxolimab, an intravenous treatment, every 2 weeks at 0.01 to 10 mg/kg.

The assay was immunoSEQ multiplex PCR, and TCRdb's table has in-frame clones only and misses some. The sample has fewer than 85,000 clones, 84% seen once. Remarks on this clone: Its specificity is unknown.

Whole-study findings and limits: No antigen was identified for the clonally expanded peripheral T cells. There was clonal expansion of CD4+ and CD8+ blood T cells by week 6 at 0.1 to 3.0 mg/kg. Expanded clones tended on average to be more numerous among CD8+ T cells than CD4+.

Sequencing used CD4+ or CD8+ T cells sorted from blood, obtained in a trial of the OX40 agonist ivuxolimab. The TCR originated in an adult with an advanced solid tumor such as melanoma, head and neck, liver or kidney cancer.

The CDR3 DNA is TGTGCCAGCAGGGGACAGGAGGCAAGTACAGATACGCAGTATTTT. It yields the protein CASRGQEASTDTQYF. The rearrangement links TRBV6-6 to TRBJ2-3, with TRBD1 matching over 8 bases. The CDR3 length is 15 residues. With 6 bases clipped from V and 3 bases from J, the junction kept 8 bases outside the gene matches. CDR1 is MNHNY, CDR2 SVGAGI, per germline (reference sequence).